The rows below give T cell receptor beta chains drawn from one sample of a study of blood T cell repertoires in COVID-19. Clones were sequenced by immunoSEQ multiplex PCR, and TCRdb holds only the in-frame ones, with some missing. The sample holds hundreds of thousands of clones, around 84% seen once. The sequencing input was PBMCs or T cells enriched from blood (not recorded which). The receptor set was obtained from a woman in her thirties or forties who had recovered from COVID-19. Both conserved end residues are part of each CDR3. The D gene is left open where the match is weak. The listing skips clone size in some rows; elsewhere it reads once, few, many or a size class.

>-|TRBV9|-|TRBJ2-1
CASSADYSEQFF
TGTGCCAGCAGCGCGGACTATAGTGAGCAGTTCTTC
>-|TRBV19|-|TRBJ2-3
CASSQLRDTQYF
TGTGCCAGTAGCCAACTGCGGGATACGCAGTATTTT
>TRBD2|TRBV7-9|few|TRBJ2-3
CASSRRVLAGGPGTDTQYF
TGTGCCAGCAGCCGGAGGGTCCTAGCGGGAGGGCCGGGTACAGATACGCAGTATTTT
>-|TRBV7-2|once|TRBJ2-3
CASSLGPPSTDTQYF
TGTGCCAGCAGCTTGGGCCCCCCCAGCACAGATACGCAGTATTTT
>-|TRBV4-1|-|TRBJ2-2
CASSTLTMGGGAGELFF
TGCGCCAGCAGCACTCTCACCATGGGCGGGGGCGCCGGGGAGCTGTTTTTT
>-|TRBV6-5|-|TRBJ1-5
CAGAGLPEQPQHF
TGTGCCGGAGCGGGACTTCCGGAACAGCCCCAGCATTTT
>-|TRBV30|-|TRBJ2-7
CALDTSYEQYF
TGTGCCTTAGACACCTCCTACGAGCAGTACTTC
>-|TRBV12-5|-|TRBJ2-1
CASGLPLKEQFF
TGTGCTAGTGGTTTGCCCCTTAAAGAGCAGTTCTTC
>TRBD2|TRBV28|-|TRBJ2-1
CAITSRGGGSYNEQFF
TGTGCCATCACAAGTCGGGGGGGCGGTTCCTACAATGAGCAGTTCTTC
>TRBD1|TRBV6-5|-|TRBJ2-2
CASNWDRGTGELFF
TGTGCCAGCAATTGGGACAGGGGAACCGGGGAGCTGTTTTTT
>-|TRBV20-1|-|TRBJ1-1
CSVLSNTEAFF
TGCAGCGTGCTGAGTAACACTGAAGCTTTCTTT
>TRBD2|TRBV5-1|once|TRBJ2-2
CASSFGGTSGNTGELFF
TGCGCCAGCAGCTTTGGAGGGACTAGCGGAAACACCGGGGAGCTGTTTTTT
>-|TRBV2|-|TRBJ2-7
CATGQSTYEQYF
TGTGCCACCGGACAGTCAACCTACGAGCAGTACTTC
>TRBD2|TRBV10-3|-|TRBJ2-1
CAITRTSGTNNEQFF
TGTGCCATCACCCGGACTAGCGGCACTAACAATGAGCAGTTCTTC
>-|TRBV2|-|TRBJ2-7
CASQVGAKGYEQYF
TGTGCCAGCCAGGTTGGGGCCAAGGGCTACGAGCAGTACTTC
>-|TRBV28|-|TRBJ2-7
CASRQRLEQYF
TGTGCCAGTCGACAACGCCTCGAGCAGTACTTC
>TRBD1|TRBV19|-|TRBJ2-5
CASSIGGKGQGETQYF
TGTGCCAGTAGTATAGGTGGGAAAGGACAGGGAGAGACCCAGTACTTC
>-|TRBV10-1|-|TRBJ2-7
CASSPEGLYYEQYF
TGCGCCAGCAGCCCCGAGGGACTCTACTACGAGCAGTACTTC
>-|TRBV19|few|TRBJ2-2
CASSIPQDTGELFF
TGTGCCAGTAGTATCCCCCAGGACACCGGGGAGCTGTTTTTT
>TRBD1|TRBV5-4|-|TRBJ2-1
CASSRPGQGYNEQFF
TGTGCCAGCAGCAGACCGGGACAGGGGTACAATGAGCAGTTCTTC
>-|TRBV11-3|-|TRBJ1-3
CASSLDHGGISGNTIYF
TGTGCCAGCAGCTTAGACCACGGGGGGATCTCTGGAAACACCATATATTTT
>-|TRBV19|-|TRBJ2-1
CASSMVSLQLASSYNEQFF
TGTGCCAGTAGTATGGTCTCCCTCCAATTAGCATCTTCCTACAATGAGCAGTTCTTC
>TRBD1|TRBV7-6|many|TRBJ2-7
CASSLDRGPSYEQYF
TGTGCCAGCAGCTTGGACAGGGGGCCCTCCTACGAGCAGTACTTC
>-|TRBV7-3|-|TRBJ2-3
CASSSDRWDTQYF
TGTGCCAGCAGCTCCGACAGGTGGGATACGCAGTATTTT
>TRBD1|TRBV19|-|TRBJ1-1
CASSITDRAHTEAFF
TGTGCCAGTAGTATTACGGACAGGGCGCACACTGAAGCTTTCTTT
>TRBD2|TRBV5-1|-|TRBJ2-1
CASSPRPAQEGREDNEQFF
TGCGCCAGCAGCCCGCGCCCCGCACAAGAGGGGCGGGAGGATAATGAGCAGTTCTTC